The present entry profiles one T cell receptor (beta chain) with its context. The antigen remains unidentified. These data originate in a study of beta chain features in type 1 diabetes. Study-level results: Significant though moderate, a shortening of TCRB CDR3s appeared in all four CD4+ subsets of Type 1 diabetes patients.

Isolated RNA was reverse transcribed in full, so expressed TCRB transcripts were sequenced. Assay used: immunoSEQ multiplex PCR; TCRdb lists only in-frame clones, some missing. Of 300,000 to 450,000 clones in the sample, roughly 12% were seen once. The sequenced sample was naive CD4+ T cells from blood. The source is a woman aged 18-29 years with type 1 diabetes.

In DNA form, the CDR3 reads TGCAGCGTTCGGGGGTCGGCCAAAAACATTCAGTACTTC. It is translated as CSVRGSAKNIQYF. The V gene is TRBV29-1, the J gene TRBJ2-4; a possible D gene is TRBD2 (6 bases). CDR3 length equals 13 residues. Trimming left V 5 bases short and J 1 base short, with 9 bases between. Germline values: CDR1 SQVTM, CDR2 ANQGSEA.